The rows below give T cell receptor beta chains drawn from one sample of a study of T cell clones after liver transplantation. The method was immunoSEQ multiplex PCR; TCRdb's version includes in-frame clones alone and lacks a portion of them. The data hold about 70,000 clones, with about 80% observed a single time. This material consisted of CD4+ T cells from blood, taken 12 months after liver transplant. All receptors derive from a human patient who received a liver transplant. The graft donor may be the source of some T cells. CDR3s include the opening cysteine and the closing phenylalanine or tryptophan. A D gene is named only where the DNA matches it firmly. For some rows the clone size is stated as once, few or many, or as a class when expanded; others skip it.

d_gene | j_gene | v_gene | abundance | len | CDR3nt | CDR3aa
NA | TRBJ1-2 | TRBV20-1 | NA | 10 | TGCAGTGCTATTAACCCTGGCTACACCTTC | CSAINPGYTF
NA | TRBJ2-5 | TRBV7-2 | NA | 15 | TGTGCCAGCAGCTTCCAACAGGTCGGTGGGGAGACCCAGTACTTC | CASSFQQVGGETQYF
NA | TRBJ2-7 | TRBV7-2 | NA | 14 | TGTGCCAGCAGCTCGGACTTCGCCAGTGACGAGCAGTACTTC | CASSSDFASDEQYF
NA | TRBJ2-5 | TRBV2 | few | 12 | TGTGCCAGCAAGCCACTCCAAGAGACCCAGTACTTC | CASKPLQETQYF
NA | TRBJ2-7 | TRBV5-1 | NA | 15 | TGCGCCAGCAGCTTGGAGGGGATAAGCTCCTACGAGCAGTACTTC | CASSLEGISSYEQYF
TRBD2 | TRBJ2-1 | TRBV14 | few | 14 | TGTGCCAGCAGTACTAGCGGGAGGTTTTATGAGCAGTTCTTC | CASSTSGRFYEQFF
NA | TRBJ1-5 | TRBV7-2 | once | 15 | TGTGCCAGCAGCGCCGACAGACCCTCTAATCAGCCCCAGCATTTT | CASSADRPSNQPQHF
TRBD2 | TRBJ2-3 | TRBV6-5 | NA | 13 | TGTGCCAGCAGTTACGGTCGGGGGGTTACGCAGTATTTT | CASSYGRGVTQYF
TRBD1 | TRBJ2-2 | TRBV19 | NA | 13 | TGTGCCAGTAAACAGGGGGCCGGCGGGGAGCTGTTTTTT | CASKQGAGGELFF
NA | TRBJ1-4 | TRBV5-4 | NA | 12 | TGTGCCAGCAGGGGGGGAGAGGAAAAACTGTTTTTT | CASRGGEEKLFF
TRBD2 | TRBJ2-5 | TRBV7-2 | NA | 15 | TGTGCCAGCAGCTTATACGCGGGAGCGGGAGAGACCCAGTACTTC | CASSLYAGAGETQYF
TRBD1 | TRBJ2-1 | TRBV5-1 | NA | 16 | TGCGCCAGCAGTCCACAGGGGGAAGCCAGTTTATATGAGCAGTTCTTC | CASSPQGEASLYEQFF
TRBD2 | TRBJ2-3 | TRBV5-1 | once | 18 | TGCGCCAGCAGCTTCGGGACTAGCGGGAGGTTTGGGACAGATACGCAGTATTTT | CASSFGTSGRFGTDTQYF
TRBD2 | TRBJ2-1 | TRBV11-2 | NA | 16 | TGTGCCAGCAGCCCAGCGGGAGCCTCCGTTGACCATGAGCAGTTCTTC | CASSPAGASVDHEQFF
NA | TRBJ2-7 | TRBV11-2 | NA | 15 | TGTGCCAGCAGCTTAGGCCAGACAATCTCCTACGAGCAGTACTTC | CASSLGQTISYEQYF
TRBD1 | TRBJ1-2 | TRBV6-1 | NA | 13 | TGTGCCAGCACCGGGACAGGGGACTATGGCTACACCTTC | CASTGTGDYGYTF
TRBD1 | TRBJ1-2 | TRBV6-5 | NA | 13 | TGTGCCAGCACCCAGGGGGATCACTATGGCTACACCTTC | CASTQGDHYGYTF
NA | TRBJ2-3 | TRBV6-6 | NA | 15 | TGTGCCAGCAGTCACCTACCTGTCCGGGAGCCTACGCAGTATTTT | CASSHLPVREPTQYF
TRBD2 | TRBJ2-1 | TRBV10-1 | NA | 14 | TGCGCCAGCAGTCCTAGCGGGAGAGGCAATGAGCAGTTCTTC | CASSPSGRGNEQFF
NA | TRBJ2-5 | TRBV28 | NA | 14 | TGTGCCAGCAGTCTCCGGGACCCCAAAGAGACCCAGTACTTC | CASSLRDPKETQYF
NA | TRBJ1-4 | TRBV28 | NA | 16 | TGTGCCAGCAGTCCTCCTAACCGGGCCCCTAATGAAAAACTGTTTTTT | CASSPPNRAPNEKLFF
NA | TRBJ2-3 | TRBV28 | NA | 15 | TGTGCCATCGAACCCCACGGGGGGCCGGGAGGTACGCAGTATTTT | CAIEPHGGPGGTQYF
NA | TRBJ2-7 | TRBV19 | NA | 16 | TGTGCCAGTACCCAAGCCGGTCGTAGCAGCTCCTACGAGCAGTACTTC | CASTQAGRSSSYEQYF
TRBD1 | TRBJ1-4 | TRBV7-9 | NA | 14 | TGTGCCAGCAGCTTAGCACAGGGGAATGAAAAACTGTTTTTT | CASSLAQGNEKLFF
TRBD2 | TRBJ2-1 | TRBV27 | once | 18 | TGTGCCAGCAGTTTACGAGCGGGAAGCTATGGTGAGCACGGTGAGCAGTTCTTC | CASSLRAGSYGEHGEQFF
NA | TRBJ2-5 | TRBV28 | NA | 14 | TGTGCCAGCACCTCCGACCGGGTCCAAGAGACCCAGTACTTC | CASTSDRVQETQYF
NA | TRBJ2-2 | TRBV9 | few | 16 | TGTGCCAGCAGCGAGCCTTCTCTAGATTACACCGGGGAGCTGTTTTTT | CASSEPSLDYTGELFF
TRBD1 | TRBJ1-5 | TRBV10-2 | NA | 15 | TGCGCCAGCGGGACCGGGACAGGGGGCGATCAGCCCCAGCATTTT | CASGTGTGGDQPQHF
NA | TRBJ2-6 | TRBV11-2 | NA | 16 | TGTGCCAGCAGCTTAGTTCAGGGATCCGGGGCCAACGTCCTGACTTTC | CASSLVQGSGANVLTF
NA | TRBJ1-1 | TRBV2 | NA | 13 | TGTGCCAGCAACTCAGACAGGAACACTGAAGCTTTCTTT | CASNSDRNTEAFF
NA | TRBJ2-7 | TRBV2 | NA | 14 | TGTGCCAGCATGCCACAGACAGGTTACTACGAGCAGTACTTC | CASMPQTGYYEQYF
NA | TRBJ1-4 | TRBV19 | NA | 15 | TGTGCCAGTAGTCCAGGGCGATCAACTAATGAAAAACTGTTTTTT | CASSPGRSTNEKLFF
TRBD2 | TRBJ2-7 | TRBV28 | NA | 14 | TGTGCCACCTCGACTAGCGGGAGGACCTACGAGCAGTACTTC | CATSTSGRTYEQYF
NA | TRBJ1-2 | TRBV7-2 | NA | 16 | TGTGCCAGCAGCTTAGGCCCGAGTTTGATAAACTATGGCTACACCTTC | CASSLGPSLINYGYTF
NA | TRBJ1-5 | TRBV6-6 | few | 15 | TGTGCCAGCAGTCCCCTTGGGGTTAGCAATCAGCCCCAGCATTTT | CASSPLGVSNQPQHF
NA | TRBJ2-7 | TRBV18 | NA | 13 | TGTGCCAGCTCACCTGGACGGACCTACGAGCAGTACTTC | CASSPGRTYEQYF
NA | TRBJ1-2 | TRBV9 | NA | 14 | TGTGCCAGCAGCGTAGGGCAGGGTAACTATGGCTACACCTTC | CASSVGQGNYGYTF